This T cell receptor beta chain appears in the sequencing data of a study of blood T cell repertoires in COVID-19 (dated by TCRdb to the early 2020s). Study-wide context: Samples covering the acute and convalescent phases of COVID-19 were provided by collaborators in the United States, Italy and Spain. The prospective study material was composed of cDNA or gDNA derived from T cells, B-cell-depleted T cells, or PBMCs. HLA class I and class II types, where available, came from metadata supplied by the sample provider rather than from assay-based typing. Samples were obtained from the ongoing ImmuneRACE study (first 160 participants) and from some 1,300 subjects provided by 6 global collaborators. The dataset comprised deeply sampled blood TCRbeta repertoires from subjects exposed to, actively infected with, or recovered from COVID-19. A de-identified subject ID, COVID-19 status, age in years and sex were almost always included in the sample metadata. The repertoires were made available in a free public database intended to serve as a resource for research on the immune response to SARS-CoV-2.

The trim is 3 bases for V and 10 bases for J, with a gap of 20 bases between the germline ends. CDR1 and CDR2 (SGHDT, YYEEEE) derive from the germline V gene. The CDR3 contains 15 residues, cysteine and phenylalanine counted. CDR3 DNA is the only sequence kept; it has 45 bases, read in frame from the first base. Each collaborating institution followed its own protocols to collect whole blood in K2EDTA tubes. For TCRbeta analysis, collaborators shipped samples in one of three forms: frozen whole blood, isolated PBMCs, or DNA extracted from either of those sample types. Paper-wide results and their limitations: The amount of clinical and demographic metadata varied by source and participant and was provided uncurated.

TCRbeta CDR3 regions were amplified from genomic DNA using the immunoSEQ Assay, a bias-controlled multiplex PCR. The source study handled its data this way. Nucleated cell counts per sample were estimated from amplification of reference gene primers within the assay. To quantify the absolute abundance of each unique TCRbeta CDR3 rearrangement, sequence reads were collapsed and filtered. For each sample, productive Simpson clonality was calculated as the square root of Simpson's diversity index over productive rearrangements. In its TCRdb copy, this immuneACCESS table keeps in-frame sequences only and misses some clones. Where compared with another copy, unresolved V genes explain less than half of these, and the others have no known cause. That table gives V, J and clone size, and the DNA gave D and trimming. This sample has nearly 100,000 clones in its table, and roughly 83% of those were observed once. The leading ten clones occupy about 18% of the sample.

Concerning this clone itself: Its antigen target is currently unknown. No much larger clone exists at a distance of one base, and base qualities are not known.

The V and J segments used are TRBV5-6 and TRBJ1-5; a weak D assignment points to TRBD1 (6 bases agree). This sequence originates from an older woman with acute or convalescent COVID-19. Sequencing was carried out using peripheral blood. Read as DNA, the sequence is TGTGCCAGCAGCTCCGACCCAGGGGCCGAGGGACCCCAGCATTTT. Translated, it gives CASSSDPGAEGPQHF.